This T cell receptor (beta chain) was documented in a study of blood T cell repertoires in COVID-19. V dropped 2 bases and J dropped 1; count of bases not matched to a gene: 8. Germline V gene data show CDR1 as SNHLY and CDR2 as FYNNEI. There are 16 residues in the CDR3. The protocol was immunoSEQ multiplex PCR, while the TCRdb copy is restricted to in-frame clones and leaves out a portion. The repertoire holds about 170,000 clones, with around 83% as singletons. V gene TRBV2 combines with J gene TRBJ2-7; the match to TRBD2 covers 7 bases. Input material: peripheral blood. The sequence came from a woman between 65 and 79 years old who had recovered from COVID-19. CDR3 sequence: CASSEWATGGSYEQYF. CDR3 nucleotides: TGTGCCAGCAGTGAATGGGCGACCGGGGGGTCCTACGAGCAGTACTTC.